This TCR beta chain came from a study of blood T cell repertoires in COVID-19. Study context: COVID-19 samples from acute and convalescent phases originated in the United States, Italy and Spain. PBMCs, B-cell-depleted T cells, or T cells were the source of the cDNA or gDNA that made up the material.

How the authors handled the data: Nucleated cell number was recorded as an estimate derived from reference gene primer amplification. Sequencing used immunoSEQ multiplex PCR; TCRdb keeps in-frame clones, though not all of them. The DNA was the basis for D and trimming; V, J and clone size are from that table. This table holds approximately 250,000 clones, about 85% found once. The sequenced material came from peripheral blood. This sequence was found in a woman aged 55 to 70 with active or convalescent COVID-19.

CDR3 DNA: TGTGCCAGCTCCCCGCGAGGGCCTGGGGCCAACGTCCTGACTTTC. Its translation is CASSPRGPGANVLTF. The chain uses TRBV18 and TRBJ2-6; D possibly corresponds to TRBD2 (5 bases). From germline, CDR1 is KGHSH and CDR2 LQKENI. The V and J ends lost 6 bases and 2 bases respectively, with 11 bases between them. The CDR3 totals 15 residues.